This passage covers 14 T cell receptor beta chains from one sample sequenced in a study of pediatric ulcerative colitis. Sequencing used immunoSEQ multiplex PCR; TCRdb keeps in-frame clones, though not all of them. The sample carries 50,000 to 65,000 clones, 80% to 90% recorded once. What was sequenced was blood. These receptors all stem from a boy younger than 18 with severe ulcerative colitis.

The chain employs TRBV4-2 and TRBJ2-2; weak D call: TRBD1 (6 bases). With 1 base removed from V and 8 bases from J, the gap between germline ends came to 14 bases. This CDR3 has 15 amino acids. Germline CDR1 reads LGHNA; CDR2 reads YNFKEQ. CDR3 in amino acids: CASSQVQGTLGELFF. The CDR3 DNA follows: TGTGCCAGCAGCCAAGTTCAGGGGACGCTGGGGGAGCTGTTTTTT.

The chain carries TRBV21-1 and TRBJ2-7; the table assigns TRBD1, which was not confirmed against the DNA. TRBV21-1 is a pseudogene. The CDR3 spans 16 residues. The CDR3 here is CASSSQGEINSYEQYF. CDR3 coding DNA: TGTGCCAGCAGCTCACAGGGGGAAATTAACTCCTACGAGCAGTACTTC.

V usage is TRBV30 and J usage is TRBJ2-3; TRBD1 aligns across 7 bases. Trimming took 0 bases from V and 5 from J; bases not matched to a gene: 8. CDR1 and CDR2 from the germline V gene are GTSNPN and SVGIG (reference sequence). The CDR3 consists of 15 residues. CDR3 loop: CAWSVQRGPGDTQYF. CDR3 DNA: TGTGCCTGGAGTGTACAGAGGGGGCCCGGAGATACGCAGTATTTT.

The V and J genes are TRBV14 and TRBJ2-1, with a tentative D call TRBD2 (6 bases). The length of the CDR3 is 20 residues. V lost 1 base to trimming and J lost 4 bases, with 26 bases between them. Germline V gene data show CDR1 as SGHDN and CDR2 as FVKESK. CDR3 residues: CASSQVTPSDVRNSYNEQFF. The CDR3 DNA reads as TGTGCCAGCAGCCAAGTTACCCCTAGCGACGTAAGGAACTCTTACAATGAGCAGTTCTTC.

J is TRBJ1-3 and V is TRBV19; D might be TRBD1 (6 bases). Germline-derived CDR1 and CDR2 are LNHDA and SQIVND (reference sequence). The CDR3 runs to 15 residues. Trimming left V 4 bases short and J 0 bases short, with 10 bases between. The CDR3: CASSTDRLSGNTIYF. The CDR3 bases are TGTGCCAGTAGTACCGACAGGCTCTCTGGAAACACCATATATTTT. The whole variable domain, remainder taken from reference TRBV19 and TRBJ1-3, is DGGITQSPKYLFRKEGQNVTLSCEQNLNHDAMYWYRQDPGQGLRLIYYSQIVNDFQKGDIAEGYSVSREKKESFPLTVTSAQKNPTAFYLCASSTDRLSGNTIYFGEGSWLTVV.

The chain has TRBV6-1 and TRBJ2-7, with 7 bases identical to TRBD2. Germline V gives CDR1 MNHNS, CDR2 SASEGT. V lost 6 bases, J lost 0 bases, and 5 bases stayed unmatched. The length of the CDR3 is 14 residues. The CDR3 coding sequence is TGTGCCAGCAGATTTACTAGCGTCTCCTACGAGCAGTACTTC. The encoded protein is CASRFTSVSYEQYF.

V is TRBV28 and J is TRBJ2-3; 9 positions match TRBD1. The V segment lost 5 bases and the J segment 5 bases; nucleotides outside the gene matches: 8. Per the germline V gene, CDR1 is MDHEN and CDR2 is SYDVKM. The CDR3 sequence is 15 residues long. CDR3 bases: TGTGCCAGCAGTACTGGACAGGGGTGGATAGATACGCAGTATTTT. This translates into CASSTGQGWIDTQYF.

This clone was detected only once. The chain links TRBV5-1 to TRBJ2-1; 8 nucleotides match TRBD2. V trimming: 3 bases; J trimming: 7 bases; junction bases outside the gene matches: 12. The V gene's germline CDR1 is SGHRS and CDR2 YFSETQ. This CDR3 spans 16 amino acids. CDR3 nucleotide sequence: TGCGCCAGCAGCTACCCAGCGGGAGAGGTGACGAATGAGCAGTTCTTC. Translation: CASSYPAGEVTNEQFF.

V gene TRBV5-1 combines with J gene TRBJ2-6, with D possibly TRBD1 on 6 matching bases. Germline values: CDR1 SGHRS, CDR2 YFSETQ. V was pared by 1 base and J by 0 bases, with 14 bases between. The CDR3 runs to 18 residues. The chain's CDR3 is CASSLSWGRHSGANVLTF. Written as DNA, the CDR3 is TGCGCCAGCAGCTTGAGTTGGGGGCGGCACTCTGGGGCCAACGTCCTGACTTTC.

The V gene is TRBV7-2, the J gene TRBJ2-1; unclear D gene. The CDR3 is 15 amino acids. V was shortened by 0 bases and J by 3 bases, with 9 bases between the two germline ends. Germline V gene lookup returns CDR1 SGHTA and CDR2 FQGNSA. CDR3 DNA sequence: TGTGCCAGCAGCTTAGCGGCAACGGACTACAATGAGCAGTTCTTC. This codes for CASSLAATDYNEQFF. Together with reference TRBV7-2 and TRBJ2-1, the CDR3 gives the full variable domain: GAGVSQSPSNKVTEKGKDVELRCDPISGHTALYWYRQSLGQGLEFLIYFQGNSAPDKSGLPSDRFSAERTGGSVSTLTIQRTQQEDSAVYLCASSLAATDYNEQFFGPGTRLTVL.

This rearrangement joins TRBV14 to TRBJ2-1; D possibly corresponds to TRBD1 (6 bases). The CDR3 is 15 amino acids. The ends were cut back, 9 bases at V and 13 bases at J, with 28 bases in the middle. CDR1 and CDR2 from the germline V gene are SGHDN and FVKESK. In DNA form, the CDR3 reads TGTGCCAGTCAGGGATCCTACAGGGCGAAGGGGAGACAGTTCTTC. As protein: CASQGSYRAKGRQFF.

The rearrangement uses TRBV5-4 and TRBJ1-1, with 10 positions matching TRBD1. Germline V gene sequence: CDR1 SGHNT, CDR2 YYREEE (reference sequence). The J segment lost 0 bases and the V segment lost 3 bases, leaving 2 bases of the junction unmatched. The CDR3 covers 15 residues. The chain's CDR3 is CASSWGQGMNTEAFF. CDR3 nucleotides: TGTGCCAGCAGCTGGGGACAGGGGATGAACACTGAAGCTTTCTTT.

On this clone: The junction departs from germline at one end; a sequencing error may be responsible. The V gene is TRBV7-7, the J gene TRBJ2-2; 11 nucleotides agree with TRBD2. The CDR3 extends over 16 amino acids. From germline, CDR1 is SSHAT and CDR2 FNYEAQ (reference sequence). The CDR3 coding sequence is TGTGCTAGCAGCTTGGGGACTAGCGGAGCCGCAGGGGAGCTGTTTTTT. It codes for CASSLGTSGAAGELFF. Variable domain in full (rest from reference TRBV7-7 and TRBJ2-2): GAGVSQSPRYKVTKRGQDVTLRCDPISSHATLYWYQQALGQGPEFLTYFNYEAQPDKSGLPSDRFSAERPEGSISTLTIQRTEQRDSAMYRCASSLGTSGAAGELFFGEGSRLTVL.

V and J are TRBV10-3 and TRBJ1-5; unclear D gene. The CDR3 has 13 residues. CDR1 is ENHRY and CDR2 is SYGVKD in the germline V gene. The germline V and J ends were trimmed by 6 bases and 4 bases, with 10 bases remaining between them. For the CDR3, the DNA is TGTGCCATCAGCTCGGCCGAAAATCAGCCCCAGCATTTT. This encodes CAISSAENQPQHF.